The 16 T cell receptor beta chains listed next were all sequenced from one sample in a study of blood T cells in healthy people across ages. Sample-barcoded 5' priming and a J-beta primer mix drove a second PCR of roughly 6 to 12 cycles. TCRdb re-called the 5' RACE reads through MiXCR, storing one row per CDR3 protein. The repertoire holds 650,000 to 700,000 distinct CDR3 sequences, with over 40% as singletons. Sequencing was carried out using blood. These receptors came from an elderly woman in good health.

This chain joins TRBV12-3 or TRBV12-4 and TRBJ1-1, with D perhaps TRBD1 (5 bases). Trimming shortened V by 7 bases and J by 5 bases, and 8 bases separated the two germline ends. The CDR3 totals 11 residues. CDR3 loop: CASMRGTEAFF. CDR3 DNA sequence: TGTGCCAGCATGAGGGGTACTGAAGCTTTCTTT.

The chain uses TRBV15 and TRBJ1-3; the D gene is possibly TRBD1 (6 bases). Germline V gives CDR1 LNHNV, CDR2 YYDKDF (reference sequence). The V and J ends lost 5 bases and 0 bases respectively, with 14 bases between them. The CDR3 consists of 16 residues. The DNA for the CDR3 is TGTGCCACCAGCCGTGTTACAGGGTCCTCTGGAAACACCATATATTTT. Protein sequence: CATSRVTGSSGNTIYF. The full variable domain, completed using reference TRBV15 and TRBJ1-3, is DAMVIQNPRYQVTQFGKPVTLSCSQTLNHNVMYWYQQKSSQAPKLLFHYYDKDFNNEADTPDNFQSRRPNTSFCFLDIRSPGLGDTAMYLCATSRVTGSSGNTIYFGEGSWLTVV.

This clonotype was counted at least ten times. The chain carries TRBV15 and TRBJ2-7; possibly TRBD1 for D (6 bases). Trimming cost V 2 bases and J 1 base, with 9 bases left between them. CDR3 length: 14 amino acids. Germline V gives CDR1 LNHNV, CDR2 YYDKDF (reference sequence). In DNA form, the CDR3 reads TGTGCCACCAGCAGATCACAGGGATCCTACGAGCAGTACTTC. Its translation: CATSRSQGSYEQYF.

A remark on this clonotype: A much larger clone lies a single base off, so this may be a read error. The CDR3 DNA is TGTGCCAGCAGCTTAGGCCCTTGGTATAATGAGCAGTTCTTC. Protein: CASSLGPWYNEQFF. The chain is built from TRBV7-3 and TRBJ2-1; D gene uncertain. CDR3 length: 14 amino acids. Germline V CDR1 and CDR2: SGHTA, FQGTGA. V lost 2 bases, J lost 7 bases, and 12 bases lay in between.

The V and J genes are TRBV27 and TRBJ2-1; TRBD2 is a possible D gene (7 bases). The CDR3 length is 17 residues. Germline CDR1 MNHEY, CDR2 SMNVEV (reference sequence). With 5 bases removed from V and 1 base from J, the gap between germline ends came to 18 bases. CDR3: CASSPLRRGPSYNEQFF. The DNA for the CDR3 is TGTGCCAGCAGTCCCTTAAGGCGGGGGCCTTCCTACAATGAGCAGTTCTTC.

Worth noting for this clonotype: It may be a read error: a sequence one base away is much more abundant. The V and J genes are TRBV6-6 and TRBJ1-1, with unresolved D. This CDR3 is built from 13 residues. The germline CDR1 and CDR2 sequences are MNHNY and SVGAGI (reference sequence). CDR3 DNA: TGTACCAGCAGCGCCGGGGTGGGCGCTGAAGCTTTCTTT. Protein: CTSSAGVGAEAFF.

The chain joins TRBV7-9 to TRBJ1-1; tentative D call: TRBD1 (5 bases). V was pared by 5 bases and J by 2 bases, with 18 bases between. CDR1 is SEHNR, CDR2 FQNEAQ, per germline (reference sequence). The CDR3 length is 16 residues. CDR3 protein: CASSAYETQVNTEAFF. The CDR3 nucleotides read TGTGCCAGCAGCGCTTACGAAACACAGGTCAACACTGAAGCTTTCTTT.

Turning to this clonotype: This may come from a read error, since a much larger clone is one base off. The chain combines TRBV21-1 with TRBJ1-2; TRBD1, as called in the table, went unchecked against the DNA. TRBV21-1 is a pseudogene segment. This CDR3 is 13 amino acids long. The CDR3 protein is CASSWDTNYGYTF. CDR3 nucleotide sequence: TGTGCCAGCAGCTGGGACACCAACTATGGCTACACCTTC.

The V call is TRBV7-2, the J call TRBJ1-5, with D unresolved. Trimming took 0 bases from V and 1 from J, leaving 7 bases between them. The CDR3 spans 15 residues. Germline V CDR1 and CDR2: SGHTA, FQGNSA. The CDR3 sequence is CASSLAHSSNQPQHF. In DNA, the CDR3 is TGTGCCAGCAGCTTAGCGCACTCCAGCAATCAGCCCCAGCATTTT.

This clonotype occurred many times. This chain links TRBV20-1 with TRBJ2-1, with D hard to call. This CDR3 contains 15 residues. Germline V lookup: CDR1 DFQATT, CDR2 SNEGSKA (reference sequence). The germline V and J ends were trimmed by 0 bases and 3 bases, with 12 bases remaining between them. CDR3 DNA: TGCAGTGCTAGAGAGACGTTGAGCCACTACAATGAGCAGTTCTTC. Translation: CSARETLSHYNEQFF.

This chain uses TRBV27 with TRBJ2-1, with unresolved D. Germline V gene sequence: CDR1 MNHEY, CDR2 SMNVEV (reference sequence). V was clipped by 5 bases and J by 6 bases, with 8 bases between them. This CDR3 contains 12 residues. The CDR3 reads CASSRRANEQFF. Written as DNA, the CDR3 is TGTGCCAGCAGTCGTAGGGCCAATGAGCAGTTCTTC.

This clonotype was counted a single time. The chain couples TRBV29-1 to TRBJ2-3; unclear D gene. Per germline, CDR1 SQVTM and CDR2 ANQGSEA. This CDR3 is built from 14 residues. V lost 7 bases and J lost 5, with 19 bases in between. The CDR3 nucleotides are TGCAGCGCAACCGGGCTCCCTTCGGTAGATACGCAGTATTTT. It encodes CSATGLPSVDTQYF.

The chain has TRBV18 and TRBJ1-1, with D possibly TRBD1 on 5 matching bases. V lost 8 bases and J lost 2, with 9 bases in between. CDR3 length: 12 amino acids. Germline values: CDR1 KGHSH, CDR2 LQKENI. Here the CDR3 reads CASQTGNTEAFF. As DNA, the CDR3 is TGTGCCAGCCAAACAGGAAACACTGAAGCTTTCTTT.

J is TRBJ2-5 and V is TRBV12-3 or TRBV12-4; 7 nucleotides match TRBD1. CDR3 length: 14 amino acids. After removal of 5 bases from V and 5 bases from J, the junction contained 8 bases not matched to a gene. CDR3 residues: CASSPTGTVETQYF. The CDR3 DNA sequence: TGTGCCAGCAGTCCGACAGGGACGGTTGAGACCCAGTACTTC.

The CDR3 here is CAISESVSGGSTDTQYF. As DNA, the CDR3 is TGTGCCATCAGTGAGTCGGTTAGCGGGGGTAGCACAGATACGCAGTATTTT. V usage is TRBV10-3 and J usage is TRBJ2-3; 9 bases agree with TRBD2. Germline assignment: CDR1 ENHRY and CDR2 SYGVKD. CDR3 length equals 17 residues. Trimming at V came to 0 bases and at J to 0 bases, leaving 4 bases not matched to a gene.

This clonotype has only one observation. The gene calls are TRBV6-5 and TRBJ1-5, with TRBD1 identical over 7 bases. CDR3 length: 15 residues. Germline CDR1 MNHEY, CDR2 SVGAGI. J gave up 7 bases and V 6 bases, and 12 bases lay outside the gene matches. The CDR3 sequence: CASSSISQGGQPQHF. The CDR3 DNA reads as TGTGCCAGCAGCAGTATTAGCCAGGGGGGGCAGCCCCAGCATTTT.